These T cell receptor beta chains were read from a single sample in a study of Ad26.COV2.S vaccination and SARS-CoV-2 variants. TCRdb's table, derived via immunoSEQ multiplex PCR, lists solely in-frame clones and lacks some. The data hold 380,000 or so clones, with about 83% observed a single time. Sequenced material: peripheral blood, taken in a trial of Ad26.COV2.S vaccine versus placebo. The receptors derive from a person between 18 and 60 years old who received the Ad26.COV2.S COVID-19 vaccine or a placebo. CDR3s include the opening cysteine and the closing phenylalanine or tryptophan. D genes are given only for firm matches. Clone size, where shown, is once, few, many, or a class for clones that have expanded.

DNA | CDR3 | J | length | D | V | size
TGTGCCAGCAGCCGACGGGTGGAGCGCCCGGGGGATACGCAGTATTTT | CASSRRVERPGDTQYF | TRBJ2-3 | 16 | NA | TRBV4-2 | NA
TGTGCCAGCAGTTCCGGGACTTCCCTCTATGGCTACACCTTC | CASSSGTSLYGYTF | TRBJ1-2 | 14 | NA | TRBV7-9 | NA
TGTGCCAGCATGGGCCGGTATGATTCCTACGAGCAGTACTTC | CASMGRYDSYEQYF | TRBJ2-7 | 14 | NA | TRBV2 | once
TGTGCCAGCAGCCTCCCCTTGGGGAAAGGGACAGATACGCAGTATTTT | CASSLPLGKGTDTQYF | TRBJ2-3 | 16 | NA | TRBV4-2 | NA
TGTGCCAGCAGGGCCAGGCTCTCCTACGAGCAGTACTTC | CASRARLSYEQYF | TRBJ2-7 | 13 | NA | TRBV2 | NA
TGTGCCAGCAGCGCCACACAGGGGGCTAGTAATTCACCCCTCCACTTT | CASSATQGASNSPLHF | TRBJ1-6 | 16 | TRBD1 | TRBV9 | NA
TGCGCCAGCAGCCGGGGACAGGGAGTCGGAGATACGCAGTATTTT | CASSRGQGVGDTQYF | TRBJ2-3 | 15 | TRBD1 | TRBV5-1 | NA
TGTGCCAGCAGCCCGGGGGGCGGGCAGGGGGCGGGTGAGCAGTACTTC | CASSPGGGQGAGEQYF | TRBJ2-7 | 16 | NA | TRBV5-4 | NA
TGTGCCAGCACACCGGGACCAGATACGCAGTATTTT | CASTPGPDTQYF | TRBJ2-3 | 12 | NA | TRBV12-3/TRBV12-4 | NA
TGTGCCAGCAGCCCCAAGAGACTAGCGGGGGCCACTAGCACAGATACGCAGTATTTT | CASSPKRLAGATSTDTQYF | TRBJ2-3 | 19 | TRBD2 | TRBV7-3 | NA
TGTGCCAGCAGCTTAATCGGGTCCGGGGAGCTGTTTTTT | CASSLIGSGELFF | TRBJ2-2 | 13 | NA | TRBV7-3 | NA
TGTGCCAGCAGCCAAGAAGGGAGGAAACTGTTTTTT | CASSQEGRKLFF | TRBJ1-4 | 12 | NA | TRBV3-1/TRBV3-2 | NA
TGTGCCAGCAGGGGGACCGTTACCCCAGGGGGCTACACCTTC | CASRGTVTPGGYTF | TRBJ1-2 | 14 | NA | TRBV9 | NA
TGTGCCAGCAGTCGCGGGACAGGGTTGTATGGCTACACCTTC | CASSRGTGLYGYTF | TRBJ1-2 | 14 | TRBD1 | TRBV25-1 | NA
TGTGCCACCAGCGGGCTCAGGCAGGGCCGGGAAAAACTGTTTTTT | CATSGLRQGREKLFF | TRBJ1-4 | 15 | NA | TRBV15 | NA
TGTGCCAGCAGCAATTATAAGCGGGGGCGAGAGCAGTACTTC | CASSNYKRGREQYF | TRBJ2-7 | 14 | NA | TRBV21-1 | NA
TGTGCCAGCACGCCCGGGGTAGGGACCTACGAGCAGTACTTC | CASTPGVGTYEQYF | TRBJ2-7 | 14 | NA | TRBV25-1 | NA
TGTGCCAGCAGCTTGGCGGAGGGGGCGATTGGCTACACCTTC | CASSLAEGAIGYTF | TRBJ1-2 | 14 | TRBD1 | TRBV5-5 | NA
TGTGCCAGCAGCTTAGAGTCTGAGCTTAAGGGGGATACGCAGTATTTT | CASSLESELKGDTQYF | TRBJ2-3 | 16 | NA | TRBV7-9 | NA
TGTGCCAGCAGTTTCCTAGCGGGGGCTAGGGAGACCCAGTACTTC | CASSFLAGARETQYF | TRBJ2-5 | 15 | TRBD2 | TRBV6-2/TRBV6-3 | NA
TGTGCCAGTAGTAGGTCCTTTCAAGAGACCCAGTACTTC | CASSRSFQETQYF | TRBJ2-5 | 13 | NA | TRBV19 | NA
TGCGCCAGCAGCTTGGCTGGGACAAATGGCTATGGCTACACCTTC | CASSLAGTNGYGYTF | TRBJ1-2 | 15 | NA | TRBV5-1 | few
TGTGCCAGCAGTGAAGCGCAGGGCGTGAACACTGAAGCTTTCTTT | CASSEAQGVNTEAFF | TRBJ1-1 | 15 | NA | TRBV6-1 | NA
TGTGCCAGCAGTTACTATACTAGTTCACCCCTCCACTTT | CASSYYTSSPLHF | TRBJ1-6 | 13 | NA | TRBV6-2/TRBV6-3 | few
TGTGCCAGCTCACCACCGGCGGTCATGAACACTGAAGCTTTCTTT | CASSPPAVMNTEAFF | TRBJ1-1 | 15 | NA | TRBV18 | NA
TGTGCCAGCAGTGAGGTCGGACTTTACGAGCAGTACTTC | CASSEVGLYEQYF | TRBJ2-7 | 13 | NA | TRBV6-1 | NA
TGTGCCAGCAGCCAAGATCCGGGAGCGGGGGGCCAAGAGACCCAGTACTTC | CASSQDPGAGGQETQYF | TRBJ2-5 | 17 | TRBD2 | TRBV4-2 | few
TGTGCCAGCTCGGTGGCCGGGGAGCTGTTTTTT | CASSVAGELFF | TRBJ2-2 | 11 | NA | TRBV19 | NA
TGCAGTGCGCGTACAGGAGGCGAGCAGTACTTC | CSARTGGEQYF | TRBJ2-7 | 11 | NA | TRBV20-1 | NA
TGTGCCAGCAGCTTAGGGGACACACTTGGAGAGACCCAGTACTTC | CASSLGDTLGETQYF | TRBJ2-5 | 15 | NA | TRBV9 | NA
TGTGCCAGCAGTTTATCGACTCTCCCCTACAATGAGCAGTTCTTC | CASSLSTLPYNEQFF | TRBJ2-1 | 15 | NA | TRBV28 | NA
TGCGCCAGCAGCCAAGAAGGCAGGGGACAAGAGACCCAGTACTTC | CASSQEGRGQETQYF | TRBJ2-5 | 15 | NA | TRBV4-3 | NA
TGTGCCAGTAGGGTGGCGGTCGCGGGCGATGAGCAGTTCTTC | CASRVAVAGDEQFF | TRBJ2-1 | 14 | NA | TRBV19 | few
TGTGCCAGCAGCTTAGGGAGGACGGGGGTCGGCTACACCTTC | CASSLGRTGVGYTF | TRBJ1-2 | 14 | NA | TRBV7-2 | once
TGTGCCAGCACGGGGGCGGCTGAAGCTTTCTTT | CASTGAAEAFF | TRBJ1-1 | 11 | NA | TRBV2 | NA
TGCGCCAGCAGTCATCAGGGGAACACTGAAGCTTTCTTT | CASSHQGNTEAFF | TRBJ1-1 | 13 | NA | TRBV23-1 | NA
TGTGCCAGCAGCGAAGAGGTACGGACAAGGGGGAACTATGGCTACACCTTC | CASSEEVRTRGNYGYTF | TRBJ1-2 | 17 | NA | TRBV4-2 | NA
TGTGCCAGCAGCTTAAATGGCCGGGTCACTAGCACAGATACGCAGTATTTT | CASSLNGRVTSTDTQYF | TRBJ2-3 | 17 | NA | TRBV7-6 | NA
TGTGCCAGCAGCCCGGGACAGGGGGCGCTGAGGGAGGTGAACACTGAAGCTTTCTTT | CASSPGQGALREVNTEAFF | TRBJ1-1 | 19 | TRBD1 | TRBV7-6 | NA
TGTGCCAGCAGTTTCTCGGGACAGCCCCAGCATTTT | CASSFSGQPQHF | TRBJ1-5 | 12 | NA | TRBV28 | NA